The clone carrying this T cell receptor beta chain appeared a single time. The CDR3 totals 10 residues. V lost 9 bases and J 3 bases, leaving 3 bases between the germline ends. The entry originates in a study of T-cell reconstitution after alpha-beta-depleted transplantation in children. Preparing the TCRbeta library involved the use of unique molecular identifiers. Each CDR3 protein is one row after TCRdb ran MiXCR on the PCR reads. Among 640,000 or so distinct CDR3 sequences listed, around 17% were seen once. Source: PBMCs from the stem cell graft donor, taken from the stem cell graft. The clonotype comes from a human donor who donated a stem cell graft to a child with acute myeloid leukemia. The chain joins TRBV23-1 to TRBJ1-5; D is ambiguous. TRBV23-1 is an ORF, and what it does is uncertain. CDR3 in DNA: TGCGCCAGGGCCAATCAGCCCCAGCATTTT. It codes for CARANQPQHF.